The rows below give T cell receptor beta chains drawn from one sample of a study of cytomegalovirus exposure and HLA in healthy donors. Repertoires were generated with immunoSEQ multiplex PCR, while TCRdb's copy carries only in-frame clones and drops some. The table has 95,000 to 150,000 clones, over 60% seen once; the top ten hold about 8.3%. The sample was PBMCs. The receptors were sampled from a woman in her thirties or forties in good health and CMV-seropositive. The CDR3 runs from the conserved cysteine through the conserved F or W. D genes are given only for firm matches. For some rows the clone size is stated as once, few or many, or as a class when expanded; others skip it.

DNA,CDR3,V,size,J,D
TGTGCCAGCAGCCGCAGGGAAGGGGGTGAGCAGTTCTTC,CASSRREGGEQFF,TRBV5-6,-,TRBJ2-1,-
TGTGCCAGCAGGGGGACAGGGGGAACTGAAGCTTTCTTT,CASRGTGGTEAFF,TRBV28,-,TRBJ1-1,TRBD1
TGTGCCTGGAGTCCTAGCGGGGTCGGGGTCGGGGAGCTGTTTTTT,CAWSPSGVGVGELFF,TRBV30,-,TRBJ2-2,TRBD2
TGTGCCAGCAGTGATCCGGGACAGGTAAACTATGGCTACACCTTC,CASSDPGQVNYGYTF,TRBV6-6,-,TRBJ1-2,TRBD1
TGTGCCAGCAGCTTAACTCTAGCGGGGGGCCAAGAGACCCAGTACTTC,CASSLTLAGGQETQYF,TRBV7-6,-,TRBJ2-5,TRBD2
TGTGCCAGCAGTATACAGGGAGAGACCCAGTACTTC,CASSIQGETQYF,TRBV7-9,-,TRBJ2-5,-
TGTGCCAGCAATCCACAGGGGGACACTGAAGCTTTCTTT,CASNPQGDTEAFF,TRBV27,-,TRBJ1-1,TRBD1
TGTGCCAGTAGTATAGGGAACAGGGAGGGTGGAGATACGCAGTATTTT,CASSIGNREGGDTQYF,TRBV19,-,TRBJ2-3,-
TGTGCCAGCAGTTACGCAAGGGACAGGGTAGACGAGCAGTACTTC,CASSYARDRVDEQYF,TRBV6-5,-,TRBJ2-7,TRBD1
TGCGCCAGCAGCTTGGCTAGCGTAGCCGCCGAGCAGTACTTC,CASSLASVAAEQYF,TRBV5-1,-,TRBJ2-7,-
TGTGCCAGCAGCTCTCACCAAAACCTACGGACTGAAGCTTTCTTT,CASSSHQNLRTEAFF,TRBV11-3,-,TRBJ1-1,-
TGCAGCGTTGACTCTTCTTTGCCAGTGCAGGGCACTGAAGCTTTCTTT,CSVDSSLPVQGTEAFF,TRBV29-1,-,TRBJ1-1,-
TGTGCCAGCAGTGAAAGTGGCAGTCCGAACTATGGCTACACCTTC,CASSESGSPNYGYTF,TRBV6-1,-,TRBJ1-2,-
TGTGCCAGCAGTCCCCCATCCGGGACTCACGCCACCCAGATCTACACCTTC,CASSPPSGTHATQIYTF,TRBV28,-,TRBJ1-2,-
TGTGCCATCAGTGAGTCGGGGACTCCAGAATTGGGCTACACCTTC,CAISESGTPELGYTF,TRBV10-3,few,TRBJ1-2,-
TGTGCCAGCAGCTTCGGGAACACTGAAGCTTTCTTT,CASSFGNTEAFF,TRBV11-2,few,TRBJ1-1,-
TGTGCCAGCAGTTACAGCGGAAACTCCTACAATGAGCAGTTCTTC,CASSYSGNSYNEQFF,TRBV6-5,-,TRBJ2-1,-
TGTGCCAGCAGTGTACCGGGACAGGGTTACGAGCAGTTCTTC,CASSVPGQGYEQFF,TRBV6-6,-,TRBJ2-1,TRBD1
TGTGCCAGCACCCCCGGGACTCAAGTCACAGATACGCAGTATTTT,CASTPGTQVTDTQYF,TRBV7-9,-,TRBJ2-3,-
TGCGCCAGCAGCGTAACCCAGGGGGTAGGAGGAAACACCATATATTTT,CASSVTQGVGGNTIYF,TRBV5-1,-,TRBJ1-3,TRBD1
TGTGCCACCAGCAGATCAGGGTTGACTTGGGTCAATGAGCAGTTCTTC,CATSRSGLTWVNEQFF,TRBV15,few,TRBJ2-1,-
TGTGCCATTGACCAGGGGGGTACTGAAGCTTTCTTT,CAIDQGGTEAFF,TRBV10-3,-,TRBJ1-1,TRBD1
TGTGCCAGCAGTCGTCCGGGACAGCCTAACTATGGCTACACCTTC,CASSRPGQPNYGYTF,TRBV6-5,many,TRBJ1-2,TRBD1
TGTGCCGGCTCCGGGACTCCCTACAATGAGCAGTTCTTC,CAGSGTPYNEQFF,TRBV28,few,TRBJ2-1,-
TGTGCCAGCTCACCCACACAGGGGGCGGGCGGGGCCAACGTCCTGACTTTC,CASSPTQGAGGANVLTF,TRBV18,few,TRBJ2-6,TRBD1
TGTGCCAGCAGCTTAATAGTCCTCGGAGGGGTTGGGACCGGGGAGCTGTTTTTT,CASSLIVLGGVGTGELFF,TRBV11-3,few,TRBJ2-2,-
TGTGCCAGCAGTCCTCGACAAAGATCCTACGAGCAGTACTTC,CASSPRQRSYEQYF,TRBV4-2,-,TRBJ2-7,-